One and the same sample provided the 21 T cell receptor beta chains below, sequenced in a study of early T cells in non-severe SARS-CoV-2 infection. TCRdb reprocessed the 5' RACE reads via MiXCR and lists one record per CDR3 protein. The sample includes 48,000 or so distinct CDR3 sequences, around 6.4% of them seen just once. Sequenced here: whole blood, sampled at baseline. Receptor source: an adult who was a healthcare worker with PCR-confirmed SARS-CoV-2 infection or an uninfected control (not recorded which).

This clonotype has a count of ten or more. The genes are TRBV12-5 and TRBJ2-1, with 7 bases identical to TRBD2. The CDR3 is 14 amino acids. V was clipped by 2 bases and J by 6 bases; unmatched bases: 4. Germline CDR1 reads LGHNT; CDR2 reads FRNRAP. DNA of the CDR3: TGTGCTAGTGGTTTGTTTTCTAGCGGCAATGAGCAGTTCTTC. As protein: CASGLFSSGNEQFF.

The sample holds a few counts of this clonotype. The chain is built from TRBV12-3 or TRBV12-4 and TRBJ2-1; 11 bases are shared with TRBD2. Trimming cost V 3 bases and J 15 bases; bases outside gene matches: 7. The CDR3 loop spans 13 amino acids. The CDR3 loop is CASSFRLAGWRFF. The CDR3 DNA sequence: TGTGCCAGCAGTTTTAGACTAGCGGGATGGAGGTTCTTC.

This clonotype has at least ten counts. The chain recombines TRBV18 with TRBJ1-5; D is perhaps TRBD1 (5 bases). The V gene lost 6 bases and the J gene lost 5 bases, with 17 bases spanning the gap. CDR1 and CDR2 from the germline V gene are KGHSH and LQKENI. The CDR3 covers 15 residues. The chain's CDR3 is CASSPTTGLHQPQHF. The CDR3 bases are TGTGCCAGCTCCCCTACTACGGGGCTGCATCAGCCCCAGCATTTT.

This clonotype was counted only a few times. The chain recombines TRBV6-5 with TRBJ2-3; no clear D gene. The CDR3 runs 14 residues. Between the trimmed V and J ends, which lost 2 bases and 2 bases, there was a span of 8 bases. Per germline, CDR1 MNHEY and CDR2 SVGAGI. The chain's CDR3 is CASSYTSATDTQYF. CDR3 bases: TGTGCCAGCAGTTACACGAGCGCCACAGATACGCAGTATTTT.

This clonotype appeared many times. The chain carries TRBV7-2 and TRBJ2-1; D is unresolved. Trimming took 1 base from V and 6 from J, leaving 10 bases between them. The CDR3 loop spans 14 amino acids. Germline CDR1 SGHTA, CDR2 FQGNSA. The CDR3 DNA sequence: TGTGCCAGCAGCTTAGGAGGCGTCAGCAATGAGCAGTTCTTC. This gives the protein CASSLGGVSNEQFF.

At least ten counts were recorded for this clonotype. This rearrangement joins TRBV28 to TRBJ1-6, with D hard to call. CDR1 and CDR2 (germline): MDHEN, SYDVKM. Deletions cut 8 bases from V and 7 bases from J, with 12 bases between. The length of the CDR3 is 13 residues. CDR3: CASRSVMNSPLHF. CDR3 coding DNA: TGTGCCAGCCGTAGTGTAATGAATTCACCCCTCCACTTT.

CDR3 sequence: CASSPRTGDPGNTIYF. CDR3 in DNA: TGTGCCAGCAGCCCAAGGACAGGGGACCCTGGAAACACCATATATTTT. The V gene is TRBV7-2, the J gene TRBJ1-3, with 9 bases aligning to TRBD1. The germline gives CDR1 SGHTA, CDR2 FQGNSA. V dropped 5 bases and J dropped 2; count of bases not matched to a gene: 7. CDR3 size: 16 residues.

This clonotype was detected a few times. The chain carries TRBV25-1 and TRBJ2-2, with D uncertain. The length of the CDR3 is 13 residues. Trimming took off 3 bases at V and 6 bases at J, with 8 bases between the two ends. Looked up from germline, CDR1 is MGHDK and CDR2 is SYGVNS. CDR3 nucleotide sequence: TGTGCCAGCAGTGACCCGGGTCCCGGGGAGCTGTTTTTT. Encoded protein: CASSDPGPGELFF.

The sample holds a few counts of this clonotype. The chain carries TRBV5-1 and TRBJ2-3; D not resolved. The CDR3 runs to 14 residues. CDR1 and CDR2 (germline): SGHRS, YFSETQ. The ends were cut back, 5 bases at V and 6 bases at J, with 16 bases in the middle. CDR3 loop: CASRPDTGSDTQYF. CDR3 sequence (DNA): TGCGCCAGCAGACCCGACACGGGTAGCGATACGCAGTATTTT. Full variable domain (remainder filled in from reference TRBV5-1 and TRBJ2-3): KAGVTQTPRYLIKTRGQQVTLSCSPISGHRSVSWYQQTPGQGLQFLFEYFSETQRNKGNFPGRFSGRQFSNSRSEMNVSTLELGDSALYLCASRPDTGSDTQYFGPGTRLTVL.

This clonotype has a handful of counts. The CDR3 is CASSLEGGSNQPQHF. CDR3 nucleotide sequence: TGTGCCAGCAGCTTAGAGGGCGGAAGTAATCAGCCCCAGCATTTT. The V call is TRBV7-8, the J call TRBJ1-5, with D unresolved. V was pared by 1 base and J by 4 bases, with 11 bases between. The CDR3 is made up of 15 amino acids. Germline loops: CDR1 SGHVS, CDR2 FQNEAQ.

This clonotype was counted at least ten times. The chain uses TRBV20-1 and TRBJ2-5; 9 bases are a match to TRBD2. The CDR3 is 12 residues long. CDR1 and CDR2 from the germline V gene are DFQATT and SNEGSKA (reference sequence). Trimming cost V 8 bases and J 5 bases; bases outside gene matches: 6. The CDR3 sequence is CSTLTSGETQYF. CDR3 bases: TGCAGTACCTTAACTAGCGGGGAGACCCAGTACTTC.

The table lists this clonotype with many counts. The rearrangement links TRBV12-3 or TRBV12-4 to TRBJ1-1; weak D call: TRBD1 (5 bases). Trimming took 0 bases from V and 4 from J, leaving 9 bases between them. The CDR3 has 14 amino acids. In nucleotides, the CDR3 is TGTGCCAGCAGTTTAGCTGAGGGGCTCACTGAAGCTTTCTTT. Its translation: CASSLAEGLTEAFF.

Sample share makes this clonotype medium-sized. The chain has TRBV29-1 and TRBJ2-5; 9 bases agree with TRBD1. Germline-derived CDR1 and CDR2 are SQVTM and ANQGSEA. The CDR3 length is 15 residues. The V gene end was trimmed by 6 bases and the J gene end by 2 bases; junction bases not matched to a gene: 10. The CDR3 reads CSVAKQGARQETQYF. The CDR3 nucleotides read TGCAGCGTCGCAAAACAGGGGGCAAGGCAAGAGACCCAGTACTTC.

The table lists this clonotype with a few counts. This rearrangement joins TRBV28 to TRBJ2-2, with D possibly matching TRBD2 (5 bases). The CDR3 consists of 12 residues. Germline assignment: CDR1 MDHEN and CDR2 SYDVKM. V dropped 7 bases and J dropped 5 bases, with 8 bases sitting between them. The CDR3 is CASTRGTGELFF. CDR3 coding DNA: TGTGCCAGCACCCGGGGTACCGGGGAGCTGTTTTTT. Supplemented by reference TRBV28 and TRBJ2-2, the full variable domain reads DVKVTQSSRYLVKRTGEKVFLECVQDMDHENMFWYRQDPGLGLRLIYFSYDVKMKEKGDIPEGYSVSREKKERFSLILESASTNQTSMYLCASTRGTGELFFGEGSRLTVL.

The chain is built from TRBV5-1 and TRBJ2-5; D is ambiguous. Germline lookup yields CDR1 SGHRS and CDR2 YFSETQ. Trimming removed 0 bases at V and 2 bases at J, with 14 bases between. This CDR3 spans 16 amino acids. The CDR3 region is CASSLAASGHQETQYF. The CDR3 DNA reads as TGCGCCAGCAGCTTGGCGGCGTCGGGCCATCAAGAGACCCAGTACTTC.

This chain uses TRBV10-3 with TRBJ1-1; 10 nucleotides match TRBD1. Germline-derived CDR1 and CDR2 are ENHRY and SYGVKD. The CDR3 has 19 amino acids. With V trimmed by 6 bases and J by 1 base, 17 bases remained unmatched. The CDR3 region has the DNA TGTGCCATCAGGAACGAGGGCCTCTGGGACAGGGGAACGAACACTGAAGCTTTCTTT. Amino acid sequence: CAIRNEGLWDRGTNTEAFF.

This clonotype was seen ten or more times. The rearrangement uses TRBV7-3 and TRBJ2-3, with D uncertain. V gave up 4 bases and J gave up 0 bases, with 11 bases separating them. The CDR3 is 15 amino acids. In germline, CDR1 is SGHTA, CDR2 FQGTGA. CDR3 loop: CASSSTFASTDTQYF. The CDR3 nucleotides read TGTGCCAGCAGCTCAACCTTTGCTAGCACAGATACGCAGTATTTT.

This clonotype was found many times. J is TRBJ2-5 and V is TRBV7-2, with 10 positions matching TRBD1. The length of the CDR3 is 16 residues. Germline trimming cut 2 bases from V and 4 bases from J; bases unmatched to any gene: 7. The germline CDR1 and CDR2 sequences are SGHTA and FQGNSA. The CDR3 coding sequence is TGTGCCAGCAGCTTAATGGGACAGGGGAAGGGAGAGACCCAGTACTTC. Amino acids: CASSLMGQGKGETQYF. Full variable domain (outside the CDR3, taken from reference TRBV7-2 and TRBJ2-5): GAGVSQSPSNKVTEKGKDVELRCDPISGHTALYWYRQSLGQGLEFLIYFQGNSAPDKSGLPSDRFSAERTGGSVSTLTIQRTQQEDSAVYLCASSLMGQGKGETQYFGPGTRLLVL.

The sample holds a few counts of this clonotype. The J gene is TRBJ2-5, the V gene TRBV3-1; a possible D gene is TRBD2 (6 bases). There are 15 residues in the CDR3. Germline CDR1 LGHDT, CDR2 YNNKEL (reference sequence). V lost 4 bases, J lost 1 base, and 13 bases lay in between. The CDR3 nucleotides are TGTGCCAGCAGCCCTTGGCGGGGCCCCCAAGAGACCCAGTACTTC. This gives the protein CASSPWRGPQETQYF.

In DNA form, the CDR3 reads TGTGCCAGCAGCTACTCCTGGACAGGGATGAATGGCTACACCTTC. This gives the protein CASSYSWTGMNGYTF. V is TRBV5-5 and J is TRBJ1-2; 8 bases align to TRBD1. The germline CDR1 and CDR2 sequences are SGHKS and YYEKEE (reference sequence). The CDR3 has 15 residues. Trimming removed 3 bases from V and 6 bases from J; junction bases left unmatched: 10.

This clonotype has at least ten counts. The chain combines TRBV28 with TRBJ2-1; weak D call: TRBD2 (6 bases). Germline lookup yields CDR1 MDHEN and CDR2 SYDVKM. The ends were cut back, 5 bases at V and 2 bases at J, with 13 bases in the middle. This CDR3 region has 15 residues. Here the CDR3 reads CASSGMGGPYNEQFF. As DNA, the CDR3 is TGTGCCAGCAGTGGCATGGGAGGCCCCTACAATGAGCAGTTCTTC.